These T cell receptor beta chains were read from a single sample in a study of T cell changes during pregnancy in multiple sclerosis. Produced via immunoSEQ multiplex PCR; TCRdb's table is partial and in-frame only. The data hold over 85,000 clones, with 85% to 95% observed a single time. The sample consisted of peripheral blood, taken in the first trimester of pregnancy. These receptors were taken from a female donor in good health, enrolled as a control in a pregnancy study. CDR3s include the opening cysteine and the closing phenylalanine or tryptophan. D genes are given only for firm matches. Size is omitted from some rows. Given values are once, few, many or a class for expanded clones.

TRBJ2-2 | TRBV7-6 | - | - | TGTGCCAGCAGCTCCACAGGGAACCTACCCCCGAACACCGGGGAGCTGTTTTTT | CASSSTGNLPPNTGELFF
TRBJ1-6 | TRBV10-3 | - | - | TGTGCCATCAGTGAGACCGCAGGGGCAAGCTCCTATAATTCACCCCTCCACTTT | CAISETAGASSYNSPLHF
TRBJ1-4 | TRBV9 | TRBD1 | - | TGTGCCAGCAGCGAGTCCTCAACAGGGGGCGCGTATGAAAAACTGTTTTTT | CASSESSTGGAYEKLFF
TRBJ2-2 | TRBV7-3 | TRBD2 | - | TGTGCCAGCAGCTCGGGACTAGCGGGGGGGCCGTCGGTCACCGGGGAGCTGTTTTTT | CASSSGLAGGPSVTGELFF
TRBJ1-5 | TRBV18 | - | once | TGTGCCAGCAAACAGGGCGGCAATCAGCCCCAGCATTTT | CASKQGGNQPQHF
TRBJ2-7 | TRBV5-1 | - | once | TGCGCCAGCAGCTCGTCGGCAGGGGATGGCTACGAGCAGTACTTC | CASSSSAGDGYEQYF
TRBJ2-1 | TRBV7-3 | - | - | TGTGCCAGCAGCTTAGCGAGCGGGAATGAGCAGTTCTTC | CASSLASGNEQFF
TRBJ2-3 | TRBV14 | - | - | TGTGCCAGCAGTGAAGGGGCCACTAGCACAGATACGCAGTATTTT | CASSEGATSTDTQYF
TRBJ1-2 | TRBV9 | - | - | TGTGCCAGCAGCGTAGGGGCTGGCTATGGCTACACCTTC | CASSVGAGYGYTF
TRBJ1-1 | TRBV10-3 | - | - | TGTGCCATCCTGGCTCCAGGGCGGAACACTGAAGCTTTCTTT | CAILAPGRNTEAFF
TRBJ2-7 | TRBV7-7 | - | medium-sized | TGTGCTAGCAGCTTAGATTCGGACAGCTCCAACGAGCAGTACTTC | CASSLDSDSSNEQYF
TRBJ1-6 | TRBV18 | - | - | TGTGCCAGCTCACCAAGCCGGGGGGTGTCGGAGTCACCCCTCCACTTT | CASSPSRGVSESPLHF
TRBJ1-1 | TRBV20-1 | TRBD1 | - | TGCAGTACAGGGGTTATTAAAGCTTTCTTT | CSTGVIKAFF
TRBJ1-4 | TRBV27 | TRBD1 | - | TGTGCCAGCAGTCTTAGACAGGGGTGGGAAAAACTGTTTTTT | CASSLRQGWEKLFF
TRBJ1-5 | TRBV4-3 | - | - | TGCGCCAGCAGCCAAGGGCAGGGTAATCAGCCCCAGCATTTT | CASSQGQGNQPQHF
TRBJ2-7 | TRBV2 | TRBD1 | - | TGTGCCAGCCGGACCGGGACAGGGAGTTACGAGCAGTACTTC | CASRTGTGSYEQYF
TRBJ2-2 | TRBV12-5 | TRBD2 | - | TGTGCTAGTGGTTTGATTACGGGGGGGGCCTCAGGGGAGCTGTTTTTT | CASGLITGGASGELFF
TRBJ2-3 | TRBV7-9 | - | - | TGTGCCAGCAGATCTCCGGGACAAAGAAGCACAGATACGCAGTATTTT | CASRSPGQRSTDTQYF
TRBJ1-5 | TRBV18 | - | - | TGTGCCAGCTCACCCAGGCAGAGTAGCAATCAGCCCCAGCATTTT | CASSPRQSSNQPQHF
TRBJ2-2 | TRBV7-3 | TRBD2 | - | TGTGCCAGCAGCTACCGCGGGGGGAGTAACACCGGGGAGCTGTTTTTT | CASSYRGGSNTGELFF
TRBJ2-1 | TRBV15 | - | - | TGTGCCACCAGCAGCTACAGGGGGGGCAATGAGCAGTTCTTC | CATSSYRGGNEQFF
TRBJ2-7 | TRBV7-9 | TRBD1 | - | TGTGCCAGCAGCAGACAGGGGGGAAACCTAGGGGTGCAGTACTTC | CASSRQGGNLGVQYF
TRBJ1-6 | TRBV4-3 | - | - | TGCGCCAGCAGCCAAGATCTGGGGCAGTATAATTCACCCCTCCACTTT | CASSQDLGQYNSPLHF
TRBJ1-6 | TRBV18 | - | once | TGTGCCAGCTCACCCCTACCTCGCCAACATTCACCCCTCCACTTT | CASSPLPRQHSPLHF
TRBJ2-1 | TRBV19 | TRBD2 | once | TGTGCCAGTAGTAGTGATAGCGGGGGGGCCCACAATGAGCAGTTCTTC | CASSSDSGGAHNEQFF
TRBJ1-1 | TRBV2 | TRBD1 | - | TGTGCCAGCAGTAGACAGGGAAGGGACACTGAAGCTTTCTTT | CASSRQGRDTEAFF
TRBJ1-5 | TRBV7-9 | - | few | TGTGCCAGCAGCCTAACGGGTTGGAATCAGCCCCAGCATTTT | CASSLTGWNQPQHF
TRBJ1-6 | TRBV7-2 | TRBD1 | - | TGTGCCAGCAGATCAGGGGGTTCCTATAATTCACCCCTCCACTTT | CASRSGGSYNSPLHF
TRBJ1-2 | TRBV18 | - | - | TGTGCCAGCTCACCAAACCCGAGACAGCAGGGCTACACCTTC | CASSPNPRQQGYTF
TRBJ2-3 | TRBV7-9 | TRBD2 | - | TGTGCCAGCAGCCTAGGACTAGCGGGGGGCATAGATACGCAGTATTTT | CASSLGLAGGIDTQYF
TRBJ2-7 | TRBV6-5 | - | - | TGTGCCAGCAGTTATGTAAAGGGGCCCTACGAGCAGTACTTC | CASSYVKGPYEQYF
TRBJ1-2 | TRBV7-9 | - | - | TGTGCCAGCGAGGGGGACTATGGCTACACCTTC | CASEGDYGYTF
TRBJ1-1 | TRBV11-3 | TRBD1 | - | TGTGCCAGCAGCTTGGGACAGGGGAGGGGCACTGAAGCTTTCTTT | CASSLGQGRGTEAFF
TRBJ1-6 | TRBV13 | - | - | TGTGCCAGCAGCTTAGGAACAGACACACCCCTCCACTTT | CASSLGTDTPLHF
TRBJ1-1 | TRBV4-3 | - | - | TGCGCCAGCAGCCCTCGAGCAGCGGGGAACACTGAAGCTTTCTTT | CASSPRAAGNTEAFF
TRBJ2-1 | TRBV4-3 | - | - | TGCGCCAGCAGCCAATCCTTGGGGAGCAATGAGCAGTTCTTC | CASSQSLGSNEQFF
TRBJ1-1 | TRBV4-3 | - | - | TGCGCCAGCAGCCCGTACAGGGTAGGAGCGGTGAACACTGAAGCTTTCTTT | CASSPYRVGAVNTEAFF
TRBJ2-2 | TRBV18 | - | - | TGTGCCAGCTCACCACAGGGGCTGGGCGGGGAGCTGTTTTTT | CASSPQGLGGELFF
TRBJ2-3 | TRBV18 | TRBD2 | - | TGTGCCAGCTCGACTAGCGGGGCGCCGGGTACGCAGTATTTT | CASSTSGAPGTQYF
TRBJ2-7 | TRBV5-6 | TRBD1 | - | TGTGCCAGCAGCTCCGGGACAGGGGTATACGAGCAGTACTTC | CASSSGTGVYEQYF
TRBJ2-1 | TRBV15 | - | - | TGTGCCACCAGCAGAGATCTAGCAGGGGGGCCGGGGAATGAGCAGTTCTTC | CATSRDLAGGPGNEQFF
TRBJ1-2 | TRBV29-1 | - | - | TGCAGCGAAAGGGACAACCAAGCTGGCTACACCTTC | CSERDNQAGYTF
TRBJ2-3 | TRBV2 | - | - | TGTGCCAGCCAGGGCCTGCCTGGGGATACGCAGTATTTT | CASQGLPGDTQYF
TRBJ1-4 | TRBV7-3 | - | - | TGTGCCAGCAGCTTAGGGCAGGGGAAGAGACTGTTTTTT | CASSLGQGKRLFF